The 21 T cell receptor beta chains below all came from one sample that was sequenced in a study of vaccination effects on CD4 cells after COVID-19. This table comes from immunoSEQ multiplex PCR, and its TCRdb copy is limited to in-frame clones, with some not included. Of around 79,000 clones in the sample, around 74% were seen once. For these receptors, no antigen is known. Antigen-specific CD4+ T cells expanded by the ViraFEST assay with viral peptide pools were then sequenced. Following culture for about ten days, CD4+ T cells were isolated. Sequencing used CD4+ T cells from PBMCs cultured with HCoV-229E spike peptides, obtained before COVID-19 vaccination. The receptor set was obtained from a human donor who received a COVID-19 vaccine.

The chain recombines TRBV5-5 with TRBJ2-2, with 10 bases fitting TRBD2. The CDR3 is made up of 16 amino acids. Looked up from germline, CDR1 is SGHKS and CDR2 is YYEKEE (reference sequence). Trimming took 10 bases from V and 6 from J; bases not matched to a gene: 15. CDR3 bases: TGTGCCTCCTCCGTGGTTCTAGCGGGGGCGGCCGGGGAGCTGTTTTTT. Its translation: CASSVVLAGAAGELFF.

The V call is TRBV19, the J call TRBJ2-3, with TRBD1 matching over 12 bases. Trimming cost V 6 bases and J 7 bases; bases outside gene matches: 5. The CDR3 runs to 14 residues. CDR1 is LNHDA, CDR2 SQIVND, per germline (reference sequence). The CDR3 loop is CASRGTGGPNTQYF. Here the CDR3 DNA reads TGTGCCAGTAGGGGGACAGGGGGCCCTAATACGCAGTATTTT.

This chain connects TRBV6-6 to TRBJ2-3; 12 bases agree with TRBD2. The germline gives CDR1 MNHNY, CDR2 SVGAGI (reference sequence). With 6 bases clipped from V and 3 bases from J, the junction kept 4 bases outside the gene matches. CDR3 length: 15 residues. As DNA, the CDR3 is TGTGCCAGCAGATCTGGACTAGCGGGGACAGATACGCAGTATTTT. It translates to CASRSGLAGTDTQYF.

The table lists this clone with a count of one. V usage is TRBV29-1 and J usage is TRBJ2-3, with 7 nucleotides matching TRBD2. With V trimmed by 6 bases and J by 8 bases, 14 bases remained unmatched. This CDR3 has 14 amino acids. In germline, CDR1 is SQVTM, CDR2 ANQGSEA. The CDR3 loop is CSVERARTGGTQYF. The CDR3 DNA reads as TGCAGCGTCGAAAGAGCACGGACGGGAGGTACGCAGTATTTT.

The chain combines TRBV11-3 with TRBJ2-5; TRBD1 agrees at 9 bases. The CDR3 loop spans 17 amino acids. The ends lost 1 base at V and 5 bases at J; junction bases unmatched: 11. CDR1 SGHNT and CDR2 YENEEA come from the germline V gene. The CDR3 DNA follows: TGTGCCAGCAGCTTAGGGGAGAGAACAGGGGGCGTTGAGACCCAGTACTTC. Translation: CASSLGERTGGVETQYF.

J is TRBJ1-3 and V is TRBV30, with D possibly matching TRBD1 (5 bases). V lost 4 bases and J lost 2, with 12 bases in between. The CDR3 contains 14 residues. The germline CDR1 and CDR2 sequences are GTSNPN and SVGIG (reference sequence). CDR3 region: CAWTQGWAGNTIYF. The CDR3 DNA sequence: TGTGCCTGGACGCAGGGCTGGGCTGGAAACACCATATATTTT.

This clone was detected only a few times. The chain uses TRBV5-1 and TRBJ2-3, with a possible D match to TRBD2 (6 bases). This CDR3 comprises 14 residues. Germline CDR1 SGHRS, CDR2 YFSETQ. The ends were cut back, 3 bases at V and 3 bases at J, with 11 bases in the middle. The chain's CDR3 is CASSYWTTTDTQYF. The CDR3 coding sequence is TGCGCCAGCAGCTACTGGACTACTACAGATACGCAGTATTTT. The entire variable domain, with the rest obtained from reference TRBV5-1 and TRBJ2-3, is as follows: KAGVTQTPRYLIKTRGQQVTLSCSPISGHRSVSWYQQTPGQGLQFLFEYFSETQRNKGNFPGRFSGRQFSNSRSEMNVSTLELGDSALYLCASSYWTTTDTQYFGPGTRLTVL.

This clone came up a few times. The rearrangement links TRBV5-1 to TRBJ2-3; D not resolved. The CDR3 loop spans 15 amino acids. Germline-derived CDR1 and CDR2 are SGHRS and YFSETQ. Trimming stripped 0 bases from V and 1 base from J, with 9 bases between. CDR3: CASSLVGPGTDTQYF. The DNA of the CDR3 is TGCGCCAGCAGCTTGGTAGGCCCGGGCACAGATACGCAGTATTTT.

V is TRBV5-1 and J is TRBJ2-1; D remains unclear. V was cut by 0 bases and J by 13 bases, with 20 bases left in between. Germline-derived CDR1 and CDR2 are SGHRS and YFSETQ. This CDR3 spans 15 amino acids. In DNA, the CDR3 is TGCGCCAGCAGCTTGGGGGTGCCAGAAATCTCATTACAGTTCTTC. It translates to CASSLGVPEISLQFF.

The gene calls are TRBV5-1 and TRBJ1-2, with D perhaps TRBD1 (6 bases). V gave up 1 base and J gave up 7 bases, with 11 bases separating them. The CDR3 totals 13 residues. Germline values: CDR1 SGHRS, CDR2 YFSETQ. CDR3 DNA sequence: TGCGCCAGCAGCTTGTTGGAGACAGGTGGCTACACCTTC. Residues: CASSLLETGGYTF.

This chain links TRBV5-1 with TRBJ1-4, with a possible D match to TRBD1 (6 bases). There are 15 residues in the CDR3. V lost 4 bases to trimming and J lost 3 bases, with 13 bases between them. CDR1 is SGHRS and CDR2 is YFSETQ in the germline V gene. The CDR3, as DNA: TGCGCCAGCAGCGAGACAGGTCCGTCTAATGAAAAACTGTTTTTT. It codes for CASSETGPSNEKLFF. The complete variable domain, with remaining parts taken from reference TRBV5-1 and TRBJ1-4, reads KAGVTQTPRYLIKTRGQQVTLSCSPISGHRSVSWYQQTPGQGLQFLFEYFSETQRNKGNFPGRFSGRQFSNSRSEMNVSTLELGDSALYLCASSETGPSNEKLFFGSGTQLSVL.

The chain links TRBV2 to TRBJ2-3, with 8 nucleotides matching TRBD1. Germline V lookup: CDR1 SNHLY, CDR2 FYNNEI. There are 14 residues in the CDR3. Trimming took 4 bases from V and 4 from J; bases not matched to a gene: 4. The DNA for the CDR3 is TGTGCCAGCAGTGCACAGGGGGTCCCAGATACGCAGTATTTT. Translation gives CASSAQGVPDTQYF.

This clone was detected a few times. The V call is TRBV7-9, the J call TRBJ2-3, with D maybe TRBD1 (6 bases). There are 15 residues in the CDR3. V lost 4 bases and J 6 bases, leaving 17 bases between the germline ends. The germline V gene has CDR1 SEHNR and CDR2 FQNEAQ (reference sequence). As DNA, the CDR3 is TGTGCCAGCAGCTCAGCGACAGGCCTGTCGGATACGCAGTATTTT. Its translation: CASSSATGLSDTQYF.

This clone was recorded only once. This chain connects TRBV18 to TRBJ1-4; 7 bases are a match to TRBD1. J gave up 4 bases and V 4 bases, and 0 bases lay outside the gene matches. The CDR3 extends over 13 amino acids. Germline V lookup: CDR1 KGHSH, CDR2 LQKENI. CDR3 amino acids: CASSRDSNEKLFF. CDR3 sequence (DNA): TGTGCCAGCTCACGGGACAGTAATGAAAAACTGTTTTTT.

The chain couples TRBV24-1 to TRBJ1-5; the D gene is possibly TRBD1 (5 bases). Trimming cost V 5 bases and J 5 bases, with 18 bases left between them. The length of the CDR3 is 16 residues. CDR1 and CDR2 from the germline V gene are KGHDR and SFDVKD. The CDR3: CATSALRRQFDQPQHF. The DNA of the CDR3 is TGTGCCACCAGTGCTTTAAGGAGACAGTTCGATCAGCCCCAGCATTTT.

The CDR3: CASSRGQPTSGNTIYF. The CDR3 nucleotides read TGTGCCAGCAGTCGCGGACAGCCAACCTCTGGAAACACCATATATTTT. The chain carries TRBV2 and TRBJ1-3, with D perhaps matching TRBD1 (6 bases). Germline V gives CDR1 SNHLY, CDR2 FYNNEI. CDR3 length equals 16 residues. V shed 5 bases and J shed 0 bases, with 14 bases lying between them.

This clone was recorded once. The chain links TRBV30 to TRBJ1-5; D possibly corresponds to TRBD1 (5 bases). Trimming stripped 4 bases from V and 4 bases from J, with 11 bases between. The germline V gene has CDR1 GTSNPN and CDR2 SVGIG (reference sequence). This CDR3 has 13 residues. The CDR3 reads CAWTGGTNQPQHF. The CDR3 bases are TGTGCCTGGACTGGGGGAACTAATCAGCCCCAGCATTTT.

The CDR3 here is CASSLSVLGSGNTIYF. The DNA for the CDR3 is TGTGCCAGCAGTTTATCAGTGCTTGGCTCTGGAAACACCATATATTTT. This chain joins TRBV28 and TRBJ1-3; D gene uncertain. CDR3 size: 16 residues. V was cut by 1 base and J by 0 bases, with 10 bases left in between. Germline CDR1 reads MDHEN; CDR2 reads SYDVKM.

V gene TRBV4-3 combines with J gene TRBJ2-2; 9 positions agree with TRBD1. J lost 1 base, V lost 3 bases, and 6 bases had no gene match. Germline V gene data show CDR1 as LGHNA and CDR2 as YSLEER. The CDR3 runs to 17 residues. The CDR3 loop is CASSHKQGALNTGELFF. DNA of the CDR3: TGCGCCAGCAGCCATAAACAGGGGGCATTGAACACCGGGGAGCTGTTTTTT.

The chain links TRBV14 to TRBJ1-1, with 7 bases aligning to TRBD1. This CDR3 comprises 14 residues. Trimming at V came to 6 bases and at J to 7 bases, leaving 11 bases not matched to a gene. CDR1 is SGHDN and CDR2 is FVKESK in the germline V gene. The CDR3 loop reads CASRRAGTALEAFF. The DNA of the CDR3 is TGTGCCAGCAGGCGCGCCGGGACAGCGCTTGAAGCTTTCTTT.

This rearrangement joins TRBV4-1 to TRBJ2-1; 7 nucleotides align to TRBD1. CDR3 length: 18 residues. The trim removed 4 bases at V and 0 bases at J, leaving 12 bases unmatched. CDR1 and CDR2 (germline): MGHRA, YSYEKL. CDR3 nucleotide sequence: TGCGCCAGCAGCCTCCATTCCACCACAGGGGACTCCTACAATGAGCAGTTCTTC. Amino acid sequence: CASSLHSTTGDSYNEQFF.